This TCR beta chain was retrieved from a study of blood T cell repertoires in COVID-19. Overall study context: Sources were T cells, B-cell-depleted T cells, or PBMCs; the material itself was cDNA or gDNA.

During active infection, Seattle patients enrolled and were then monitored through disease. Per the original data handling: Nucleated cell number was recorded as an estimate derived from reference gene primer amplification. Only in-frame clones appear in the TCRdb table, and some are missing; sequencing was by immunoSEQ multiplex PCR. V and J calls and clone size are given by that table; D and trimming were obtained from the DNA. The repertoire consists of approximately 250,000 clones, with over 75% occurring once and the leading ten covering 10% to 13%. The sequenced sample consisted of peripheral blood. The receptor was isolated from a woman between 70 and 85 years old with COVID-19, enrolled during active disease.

The CDR3 nucleotides are TGTGCCAGCAGCTTCGGACAGGGGGGGCATGGCTACACCTTC. Its translation is CASSFGQGGHGYTF. This chain connects TRBV5-5 to TRBJ1-2, with 10 bases aligning to TRBD1. Germline CDR1 and CDR2: SGHKS and YYEKEE (reference sequence). The V gene end was trimmed by 2 bases and the J gene end by 6 bases; junction bases not matched to a gene: 4. This CDR3 is 14 amino acids long.